This T cell receptor (beta chain) was sequenced for a study of T cells in Graves' hyperthyroidism and ophthalmopathy. Amplification targeted TCR beta CDR3 regions from RNA transcripts. When the TCR CDR3 underwent first-round RT-PCR, the HTBI primer set was used. One entry per CDR3 protein results from TCRdb running MiXCR on the multiplex PCR reads. The sample records roughly 420,000 distinct CDR3 sequences, 15% to 19% being singletons. This clonotype showed up many times. Exclusion of patients followed from uncontrolled infection, other autoimmune disease, pregnancy or lactation. The PBMCs were taken from roughly 9.3 ml of fresh peripheral blood. CDR1 SGHVS and CDR2 FQNEAQ come from the germline V gene. This CDR3 spans 14 amino acids. The V gene lost 1 base and the J gene lost 0 bases, with 7 bases spanning the gap.

Specimen: blood. The chain uses TRBV7-8 and TRBJ2-7; D gene ambiguous. This TCR derives from a woman aged 18-29 years with Graves' hyperthyroidism. CDR3 sequence: CASSLVDGSYEQYF. In DNA, the CDR3 is TGTGCCAGCAGCTTAGTTGACGGCTCCTACGAGCAGTACTTC. Supplemented by reference TRBV7-8 and TRBJ2-7, the full variable domain reads GAGVSQSPRYKVAKRGQDVALRCDPISGHVSLFWYQQALGQGPEFLTYFQNEAQLDKSGLPSDRFFAERPEGSVSTLKIQRTQQEDSAVYLCASSLVDGSYEQYFGPGTRLTVT.